Listed here are 6 T cell receptor beta chains from one sample, sequenced in a study of blood T cell repertoires in COVID-19. Repertoires were generated with immunoSEQ multiplex PCR, while TCRdb's copy carries only in-frame clones and drops some. The sample contains about 87,000 clones, about 87% of which appear only once. The sample taken for sequencing was peripheral blood. The receptors were gathered from a man aged 40-55 years with acute or convalescent COVID-19.

CDR3 in DNA: TGTGCCAGCAGCCCCCCCGGGAGCCAAGAGACCCAGTACTTC. It yields the protein CASSPPGSQETQYF. The rearrangement joins TRBV11-2 to TRBJ2-5; a weak D match, TRBD2 (6 bases). The CDR3 totals 14 residues. CDR1 is SGHAT and CDR2 is FQNNGV in the germline V gene. Trimming pared 5 bases from V and 1 base from J, leaving 11 bases between.

The V and J genes are TRBV20-1 and TRBJ2-7; the match to TRBD2 covers 9 bases. Germline CDR1 and CDR2: DFQATT and SNEGSKA (reference sequence). The CDR3 extends over 17 amino acids. The V and J ends lost 3 bases and 0 bases, in that order; junction bases with no gene match: 12. The CDR3 spells CSASVGTSIVSSYEQYF. The CDR3 region has the DNA TGCAGTGCTAGTGTTGGGACTAGCATAGTCAGCTCCTACGAGCAGTACTTC.

This chain joins TRBV24-1 and TRBJ2-3, with TRBD2 as a possible D gene (7 bases). The V gene's germline CDR1 is KGHDR and CDR2 SFDVKD. V was pared by 2 bases and J by 5 bases, with 16 bases between. CDR3 length: 16 amino acids. The DNA of the CDR3 is TGTGCCACCAGTGATTCGGGGGGCGGAGGTCGAGATACGCAGTATTTT. Translated: CATSDSGGGGRDTQYF.

The chain carries TRBV18 and TRBJ2-5; D gene unclear. The CDR3 loop spans 12 amino acids. The germline V and J ends were trimmed by 3 bases and 2 bases, with 4 bases remaining between them. The germline CDR1 and CDR2 sequences are KGHSH and LQKENI. This chain's CDR3 is CASSPSQETQYF. Written as DNA, the CDR3 is TGTGCCAGCTCACCCTCTCAAGAGACCCAGTACTTC.

This clone was picked up one time. The J gene is TRBJ2-1, the V gene TRBV27; TRBD1 aligns across 10 bases. The CDR3 is made up of 17 amino acids. Per germline, CDR1 MNHEY and CDR2 SMNVEV (reference sequence). The junction had 14 bases not matched to a gene; V was cut back by 5 bases and J by 7 bases. CDR3 sequence: CASSVRDRGRASNEQFF. As DNA, the CDR3 is TGTGCCAGCAGTGTACGGGACAGGGGTCGAGCTTCGAATGAGCAGTTCTTC.

For the CDR3, the DNA is TGTGCCAGTAGCACTGGACAGAACACTGAAGCTTTCTTT. It codes for CASSTGQNTEAFF. The V gene is TRBV19, the J gene TRBJ1-1, with a weak D call TRBD1 (5 bases). The CDR3 length is 13 residues. Looked up from germline, CDR1 is LNHDA and CDR2 is SQIVND (reference sequence). V gave up 6 bases and J gave up 1 base, with 9 bases separating them.